The T cell receptor (beta chain) described here comes from a study of OX40 agonist ivuxolimab in advanced cancers. Study at large: People who had prior anti-PD-1, anti-PD-L1 or anti-CTLA-4 therapy could take part, and approximately 43% had some. Study-level findings and limits: Expanded peripheral T-cell antigen specificity went undetermined.

TCRdb's copy holds only in-frame clones and misses some; the assay was immunoSEQ multiplex PCR. The data hold about 22,000 clones, with 84% observed a single time. The germline V gene has CDR1 SGHRS and CDR2 YFSETQ. The CDR3 covers 15 residues. V shed 0 bases and J shed 2 bases, with 10 bases lying between them. For this clone: Its antigen is as yet unknown.

The V and J genes are TRBV5-1 and TRBJ2-3; D is perhaps TRBD1 or TRBD2 (5 bases each). This material consisted of CD4+ or CD8+ T cells sorted from blood, taken in a trial of the OX40 agonist ivuxolimab. The TCR originated in an adult with an advanced solid tumor such as melanoma, head and neck, liver or kidney cancer. The CDR3 protein is CASSLGGAHTDTQYF. CDR3 nucleotides: TGCGCCAGCAGCTTGGGAGGGGCCCACACAGATACGCAGTATTTT.